The source of this T cell receptor beta chain is a study of blood T cells in healthy people across ages. General observations from the study: Donor CMV status was unknown, possibly confounding expanded clonotype changes.

This CDR3 has 15 amino acids. With 4 bases clipped from V and 2 bases from J, the junction kept 5 bases outside the gene matches. CDR1 is LGHDT and CDR2 is YNNKEL in the germline V gene (reference sequence). A second about 7 to 12 cycle PCR used barcoded and J-beta primers. TCRdb analysed the 5' RACE reads with MiXCR anew, one entry per CDR3 protein. The data hold around 400,000 distinct CDR3 sequences, with approximately 51% observed a single time. This clonotype was detected a few times. Its antigen remains unknown. The sequence derives from a man aged 55 to 70 in good health. The rearrangement joins TRBV3-1 to TRBJ2-1; 7 bases match TRBD1. The sequencing input was blood. Here the CDR3 reads CASSLRDRAYNEQFF. CDR3 sequence (DNA): TGTGCCAGCAGCCTTCGGGACAGAGCCTACAATGAGCAGTTCTTC.